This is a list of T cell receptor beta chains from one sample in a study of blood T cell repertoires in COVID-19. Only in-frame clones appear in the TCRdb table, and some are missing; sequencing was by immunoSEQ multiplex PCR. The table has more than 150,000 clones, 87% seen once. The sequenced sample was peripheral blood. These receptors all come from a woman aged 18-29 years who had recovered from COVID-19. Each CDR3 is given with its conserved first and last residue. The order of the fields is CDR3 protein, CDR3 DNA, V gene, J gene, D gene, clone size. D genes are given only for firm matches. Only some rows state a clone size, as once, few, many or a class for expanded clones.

CDR3aa: CASSLNPEGLFF; CDR3nt: TGCGCCAGCAGCTTGAATCCGGAGGGGCTGTTTTTT; v_gene: TRBV5-1; j_gene: TRBJ2-2; d_gene: .; abundance: once
CDR3aa: CATPGDRGGQETQYF; CDR3nt: TGTGCCACCCCTGGGGACAGGGGGGGACAAGAGACCCAGTACTTC; v_gene: TRBV2; j_gene: TRBJ2-5; d_gene: TRBD1; abundance: .
CDR3aa: CASSPQGRYGYTF; CDR3nt: TGTGCCAGCAGCCCGCAGGGTCGGTATGGCTACACCTTC; v_gene: TRBV3-1/TRBV3-2; j_gene: TRBJ1-2; d_gene: .; abundance: few
CDR3aa: CASDIPGGYGYTF; CDR3nt: TGTGCCAGCGACATTCCCGGTGGCTATGGCTACACCTTC; v_gene: TRBV19; j_gene: TRBJ1-2; d_gene: .; abundance: .
CDR3aa: CASSWGRQGASTGELFF; CDR3nt: TGCGCCAGCAGCTGGGGACGACAGGGGGCGAGCACCGGGGAGCTGTTTTTT; v_gene: TRBV5-1; j_gene: TRBJ2-2; d_gene: TRBD1; abundance: .
CDR3aa: CASSKGLAGGLRYEQYF; CDR3nt: TGTGCCAGCAGCAAGGGGCTAGCGGGGGGTCTGAGGTACGAGCAGTACTTC; v_gene: TRBV11-2; j_gene: TRBJ2-7; d_gene: TRBD2; abundance: .
CDR3aa: CASSGVGQGFSEQYF; CDR3nt: TGTGCCAGCAGTGGGGTGGGACAGGGGTTTAGCGAGCAGTACTTC; v_gene: TRBV25-1; j_gene: TRBJ2-7; d_gene: TRBD1; abundance: .
CDR3aa: CASSQDLPADTQYF; CDR3nt: TGCGCCAGCAGCCAAGATCTACCGGCAGATACGCAGTATTTT; v_gene: TRBV4-3; j_gene: TRBJ2-3; d_gene: .; abundance: .
CDR3aa: CASSDSTGGVLLCEQYF; CDR3nt: TGCGCCAGCAGTGATTCAACAGGGGGGGTACTTTTGTGCGAGCAGTACTTC; v_gene: TRBV10-1; j_gene: TRBJ2-7; d_gene: .; abundance: .
CDR3aa: CASSFGQPIHTEAFF; CDR3nt: TGTGCCAGCAGCTTTGGACAGCCGATCCACACTGAAGCTTTCTTT; v_gene: TRBV7-9; j_gene: TRBJ1-1; d_gene: .; abundance: .
CDR3aa: CASSLWWGQGPTGELFF; CDR3nt: TGTGCCAGCAGTTTGTGGTGGGGACAGGGGCCCACCGGGGAGCTGTTTTTT; v_gene: TRBV27; j_gene: TRBJ2-2; d_gene: TRBD1; abundance: .
CDR3aa: CASSQRTDTGELFF; CDR3nt: TGTGCCAGCTCCCAAAGGACAGACACCGGGGAGCTGTTTTTT; v_gene: TRBV18; j_gene: TRBJ2-2; d_gene: .; abundance: .
CDR3aa: CASSPRDRVVRAFF; CDR3nt: TGTGCCAGCAGCCCGAGGGACAGGGTTGTACGAGCTTTCTTT; v_gene: TRBV6-2/TRBV6-3; j_gene: TRBJ1-1; d_gene: TRBD1; abundance: .
CDR3aa: CASSSRTPSSYNSPLHF; CDR3nt: TGTGCCAGCAGTTCGCGGACACCGAGCTCCTATAATTCACCCCTCCACTTT; v_gene: TRBV6-2/TRBV6-3; j_gene: TRBJ1-6; d_gene: .; abundance: .
CDR3aa: CASSFSGDTGELFF; CDR3nt: TGTGCCAGCAGTTTTAGCGGGGACACCGGGGAGCTGTTTTTT; v_gene: TRBV7-8; j_gene: TRBJ2-2; d_gene: TRBD2; abundance: .
CDR3aa: CASRPTGLAYGYTF; CDR3nt: TGTGCCAGCAGGCCTACAGGGCTGGCCTATGGCTACACCTTC; v_gene: TRBV3-1/TRBV3-2; j_gene: TRBJ1-2; d_gene: .; abundance: .
CDR3aa: CASSPDSPQDTQYF; CDR3nt: TGTGCCAGCAGCCCGGACTCCCCGCAAGATACGCAGTATTTT; v_gene: TRBV13; j_gene: TRBJ2-3; d_gene: .; abundance: .
CDR3aa: CASSLDEYRWKNQPQHF; CDR3nt: TGTGCCAGCAGCTTAGATGAGTACAGGTGGAAGAATCAGCCCCAGCATTTT; v_gene: TRBV11-2; j_gene: TRBJ1-5; d_gene: .; abundance: .
CDR3aa: CASSHRGGSTDTQYF; CDR3nt: TGCGCCAGCAGTCACCGCGGGGGAAGCACAGATACGCAGTATTTT; v_gene: TRBV23-1; j_gene: TRBJ2-3; d_gene: TRBD2; abundance: .
CDR3aa: CASSRLTAGRSVGNQPQHF; CDR3nt: TGTGCCAGCAGCCGTCTTACCGCAGGGAGGTCAGTCGGCAATCAGCCCCAGCATTTT; v_gene: TRBV6-2/TRBV6-3; j_gene: TRBJ1-5; d_gene: .; abundance: .
CDR3aa: CASSLGPRNGADTQYF; CDR3nt: TGCGCCAGCAGCTTGGGGCCAAGAAATGGTGCAGATACGCAGTATTTT; v_gene: TRBV5-1; j_gene: TRBJ2-3; d_gene: .; abundance: .
CDR3aa: CASSAQTGYQETQYF; CDR3nt: TGTGCCAGCAGTGCCCAAACAGGGTACCAAGAGACCCAGTACTTC; v_gene: TRBV6-6; j_gene: TRBJ2-5; d_gene: .; abundance: .
CDR3aa: CALKRDGNTEAFF; CDR3nt: TGTGCCTTAAAGCGGGATGGGAACACTGAAGCTTTCTTT; v_gene: TRBV30; j_gene: TRBJ1-1; d_gene: .; abundance: .
CDR3aa: CASTLGGPGEQYF; CDR3nt: TGTGCCAGCACCCTGGGGGGGCCAGGCGAGCAGTACTTC; v_gene: TRBV11-2; j_gene: TRBJ2-7; d_gene: .; abundance: .
CDR3aa: CASSSDINEKLFF; CDR3nt: TGTGCCAGCTCCTCTGACATTAATGAAAAACTGTTTTTT; v_gene: TRBV18; j_gene: TRBJ1-4; d_gene: .; abundance: .
CDR3aa: CASSLPSGGPVRTNTQYF; CDR3nt: TGTGCCAGCAGCTTACCCAGCGGGGGGCCAGTTCGCACAAATACGCAGTATTTT; v_gene: TRBV7-3; j_gene: TRBJ2-3; d_gene: TRBD2; abundance: .
CDR3aa: CASSAGANYNEQFF; CDR3nt: TGTGCCAGCAGCGCGGGGGCCAACTACAATGAGCAGTTCTTC; v_gene: TRBV7-9; j_gene: TRBJ2-1; d_gene: .; abundance: .
CDR3aa: CASSPPGLASYNEQFF; CDR3nt: TGTGCCAGCTCACCCCCGGGACTAGCATCCTACAATGAGCAGTTCTTC; v_gene: TRBV18; j_gene: TRBJ2-1; d_gene: TRBD2; abundance: .
CDR3aa: CASMREGSEAFF; CDR3nt: TGTGCCAGTATGCGGGAGGGATCTGAAGCTTTCTTT; v_gene: TRBV19; j_gene: TRBJ1-1; d_gene: .; abundance: .
CDR3aa: CASTILKPTGKETQYF; CDR3nt: TGTGCCAGCACCATTTTAAAACCGACAGGGAAGGAGACCCAGTACTTC; v_gene: TRBV7-9; j_gene: TRBJ2-5; d_gene: TRBD1; abundance: once
CDR3aa: CASSAPSGGNEKLFF; CDR3nt: TGTGCCAGCAGCGCGCCTAGTGGAGGGAATGAAAAACTGTTTTTT; v_gene: TRBV9; j_gene: TRBJ1-4; d_gene: .; abundance: .
CDR3aa: CASSFLQGTVEKLFF; CDR3nt: TGTGCCAGCAGCTTTTTACAGGGGACAGTTGAAAAACTGTTTTTT; v_gene: TRBV7-9; j_gene: TRBJ1-4; d_gene: TRBD1; abundance: .
CDR3aa: CASSVNPTTGELFF; CDR3nt: TGTGCCAGCAGCGTAAACCCCACAACCGGGGAGCTGTTTTTT; v_gene: TRBV9; j_gene: TRBJ2-2; d_gene: .; abundance: .
CDR3aa: CASSGGAGTRLSTDTQYF; CDR3nt: TGTGCCAGCAGCGGAGGAGCGGGGACTAGACTTAGCACAGATACGCAGTATTTT; v_gene: TRBV5-8; j_gene: TRBJ2-3; d_gene: TRBD2; abundance: .
CDR3aa: CASSELAQAKETQYF; CDR3nt: TGTGCCAGCAGCGAACTAGCGCAGGCAAAAGAGACCCAGTACTTC; v_gene: TRBV11-2; j_gene: TRBJ2-5; d_gene: TRBD2; abundance: once
CDR3aa: CASSVTGSYNEQFF; CDR3nt: TGTGCCAGCAGTGTGACAGGGTCCTACAATGAGCAGTTCTTC; v_gene: TRBV27; j_gene: TRBJ2-1; d_gene: TRBD1; abundance: once
CDR3aa: CASSLVQSTDTQYF; CDR3nt: TGTGCCAGCAGCTTAGTACAGAGCACAGATACGCAGTATTTT; v_gene: TRBV7-9; j_gene: TRBJ2-3; d_gene: .; abundance: .
CDR3aa: CASSALLSGGATDTQYF; CDR3nt: TGTGCCAGCAGCGCCCTACTTAGCGGGGGGGCCACAGATACGCAGTATTTT; v_gene: TRBV2; j_gene: TRBJ2-3; d_gene: TRBD2; abundance: .
CDR3aa: CASSPYWTTGEQFF; CDR3nt: TGTGCCAGCAGCCCCTACTGGACTACGGGTGAGCAGTTCTTC; v_gene: TRBV7-9; j_gene: TRBJ2-1; d_gene: .; abundance: .